This paragraph covers one T cell receptor (beta chain) sequence. The antigen is undetermined. The data stem from a study of cytomegalovirus exposure and HLA in healthy donors. Study results and caveats: Productive rates of about 87% or about 30% were seen for most TCR beta V segments in an earlier analysis.

Healthy bone marrow donors made up the donors. Researchers ran the PCR with 60 Vbeta and 13 Jbeta primers. The data were produced by immunoSEQ multiplex PCR, yet TCRdb's version contains in-frame clones alone and is incomplete. The data hold roughly 240,000 clones, with 82% observed a single time. This receptor was identified in a woman aged 40 to 50 in good health and CMV-seropositive. Source material: PBMCs.

This chain's CDR3 is CASSDRGGGNTIYF. The CDR3 nucleotides read TGTGCCAGCAGTGACAGGGGAGGCGGAAACACCATATATTTT. The chain has TRBV6-6 and TRBJ1-3; 8 bases are a match to TRBD1. This CDR3 is 14 amino acids long. After removal of 5 bases from V and 4 bases from J, the junction contained 4 bases not matched to a gene. Germline V lookup: CDR1 MNHNY, CDR2 SVGAGI (reference sequence).